This T cell receptor beta chain was documented in a study of Graves' ophthalmopathy and Graves' hyperthyroidism. With regard to this clonotype: Antigen: not known.

Findings and limits, study-wide: Most expanded thyroid clonotypes above 0.001 frequency also appeared in blood. Sensitivity reached roughly 90% and specificity over 65% for a 13-signature model separating ophthalmopathy from stable hyperthyroidism.

Transcripts of RNA were the source for amplifying TCR beta CDR3 regions. Investigators did first-round RT-PCR with HTBI primers, then second-round multiplex PCR. MiXCR, applied by TCRdb to the multiplex PCR reads, yields one record per CDR3 protein. The sample holds more than 1,000,000 distinct CDR3 sequences, about 40% seen once. This TCR was sampled from an adult man with Graves' hyperthyroidism. The sample taken for sequencing was peripheral blood or thyroid tissue (not recorded which).

The CDR3 spells CSVKGGERYEQYF. For the CDR3, the DNA is TGCAGTGTTAAGGGGGGTGAACGCTACGAGCAGTACTTC. The V gene is TRBV20-1, the J gene TRBJ2-7; D may match TRBD1 or TRBD2 (6 bases each). CDR1 is DFQATT and CDR2 is SNEGSKA in the germline V gene (reference sequence). V lost 7 bases to trimming and J lost 3 bases, with 16 bases between them. This CDR3 spans 13 amino acids.